Listed below are T cell receptor beta chains from one sample, sequenced in a study of identical twins. TCRdb ran MiXCR on the 5' RACE reads and lists one entry per CDR3 protein. The data show around 480,000 distinct CDR3 sequences, approximately 14% seen once. This same sample was also taken into another study, of yellow fever vaccine responses in identical twins.

The sequencing input was CD4+ T cells sorted from blood. Receptor source: a woman younger than 30 in good health. Each CDR3 is given with its conserved first and last residue. D genes are given only for firm matches. Clone size is shown for a subset of rows, as once, few, many or a class of expanded clone.

>TRBJ1-4|TRBD1|few|TRBV20-1
TGCAGTGCCCTTAACCCGGGACAGGCTACCGAAAAACTGTTTTTT
CSALNPGQATEKLFF
>TRBJ2-2|.|few|TRBV3-1
TGTGCCAGCAGCCACCTTCACGGGGAGCTGTTTTTT
CASSHLHGELFF
>TRBJ2-2|.|.|TRBV5-1
TGCGCCAGCAGCTCCTTTGCCAGGGCGAACACCGGGGAGCTGTTTTTT
CASSSFARANTGELFF
>TRBJ2-7|TRBD1|.|TRBV18
TGTGCCAGCTCACCACAATTATCTGGACAGGGGGCAGGGGAGCAGTACTTC
CASSPQLSGQGAGEQYF
>TRBJ2-7|.|few|TRBV18
TGTGCCAGCTCACCTATAGCCGATTCCTACGAGCAGTACTTC
CASSPIADSYEQYF
>TRBJ2-4|.|few|TRBV20-1
TGCAGTGCTAGAGATCGGGTGGGCAAAAACATTCAGTACTTC
CSARDRVGKNIQYF
>TRBJ2-5|TRBD2|.|TRBV5-1
TGCGCCAGCAGCTCGACTAGCGGGGGGGAGACCCAGTACTTC
CASSSTSGGETQYF
>TRBJ1-5|.|many|TRBV5-6
TGTGCCAGCAGCCCGGGACCGGGTGTCGATCAGCCCCAGCATTTT
CASSPGPGVDQPQHF
>TRBJ2-7|.|.|TRBV18
TGTGCCAGCTCACCAATTCTGGGCTACGAGCAGTACTTC
CASSPILGYEQYF
>TRBJ2-3|TRBD2|few|TRBV6-5
TGTGCCAGCAGTTACTACGGGGGGTCCACAGATACGCAGTATTTT
CASSYYGGSTDTQYF
>TRBJ2-1|.|few|TRBV20-1
TGCAGTGCCAGGAGGACGGAGTACAACAATGAGCAGTTCTTC
CSARRTEYNNEQFF
>TRBJ1-1|.|.|TRBV5-1
TGCGCCAGCAGCCCCTGGGGAGGAGGGAGCAACACTGAAGCTTTCTTT
CASSPWGGGSNTEAFF
>TRBJ1-1|TRBD1|few|TRBV3-1
TGTGCCAGCAGCCAGGGACAGAGTAACACTGAAGCTTTCTTT
CASSQGQSNTEAFF
>TRBJ2-3|.|few|TRBV7-9
TGTGCCAGCAGCCCCGGGATACGGACCGGAAATACGCAGTATTTT
CASSPGIRTGNTQYF
>TRBJ2-3|.|many|TRBV6-5
TGTGCCAGCAGTTACCGTGGGGGGCCAAGCACAGATACGCAGTATTTT
CASSYRGGPSTDTQYF
>TRBJ2-3|TRBD1|few|TRBV27
TGTGCCAGCACTATAACAGGGGGTTGGGGTACGCAGTATTTT
CASTITGGWGTQYF
>TRBJ2-7|TRBD1|few|TRBV29-1
TGCAGCGTTTTATTAGGGCAAAGGGACAGAGTAGGCCACGAGCAGTACTTC
CSVLLGQRDRVGHEQYF
>TRBJ2-7|.|few|TRBV4-3
TGCGCCAGCAGCCAAAGTCGGGGGGCGTCCTACGAGCAGTACTTC
CASSQSRGASYEQYF
>TRBJ2-1|TRBD1|many|TRBV5-1
TGCGCCAGCAGCCCAGGGACAGAGTACAATGAGCAGTTCTTC
CASSPGTEYNEQFF
>TRBJ2-7|.|.|TRBV4-1
TGCGCCAGCAGCCAGGACAGAGACTACGAGCAGTACTTC
CASSQDRDYEQYF
>TRBJ2-7|.|few|TRBV27
TGTGCCAGCAGTTTATTCGCAGCCACCGTGAACTACGAGCAGTACTTC
CASSLFAATVNYEQYF
>TRBJ2-3|.|.|TRBV12-3/TRBV12-4
TGTGCCAGCAGTTTAAGGCCGGGGGCGCAGGCAGATACGCAGTATTTT
CASSLRPGAQADTQYF
>TRBJ2-7|.|few|TRBV9
TGTGCCAGCAGCGTAGACCCCAGCGTCTACGAGCAGTACTTC
CASSVDPSVYEQYF
>TRBJ2-3|TRBD2|few|TRBV7-9
TGTGCCAGCAGCCCGGGGACTAGCGGGCGAGGAATGGGTACGCAGTATTTT
CASSPGTSGRGMGTQYF
>TRBJ2-1|.|.|TRBV5-1
TGCGCCAGCAGCTTGGCGAAATTGAATGAGCAGTTCTTC
CASSLAKLNEQFF
>TRBJ2-1|TRBD1|.|TRBV6-2/TRBV6-3
TGTGCCAGCAGACACAGGGGGTACTCCTACAATGAGCAGTTCTTC
CASRHRGYSYNEQFF
>TRBJ2-3|TRBD2|.|TRBV10-3
TGTGCCATCAGTCCTCGGACTAGCGGGAGCACAGATACGCAGTATTTT
CAISPRTSGSTDTQYF
>TRBJ1-1|.|few|TRBV4-2
TGTGCCAGCAGCCAAGATTGGGTAATCACTGAAGCTTTCTTT
CASSQDWVITEAFF
>TRBJ2-1|.|few|TRBV4-1
TGCGCCAGCAGCCAAGAGCGTTCTCGGGTGGGGCCGAATGAGCAGTTCTTC
CASSQERSRVGPNEQFF
>TRBJ2-7|.|few|TRBV4-3
TGCGCCAGCAGCCAAGGCTCCCTCCGGGACGGAACCTACGAGCAGTACTTC
CASSQGSLRDGTYEQYF
>TRBJ2-7|TRBD1|few|TRBV7-9
TGTGCCAGCAGCCAGACAGGGGGCGAGGCCGAGCAGTACTTC
CASSQTGGEAEQYF
>TRBJ2-3|.|.|TRBV5-1
TGCGCCAGCACCTGGGGCGGAACTTACACAGATACGCAGTATTTT
CASTWGGTYTDTQYF
>TRBJ2-7|.|.|TRBV12-3/TRBV12-4
TGTGCCAGCAGACCCTCAGGGGTTTCCTCTCGCGAGCAGTACTTC
CASRPSGVSSREQYF
>TRBJ2-7|TRBD1|few|TRBV5-1
TGCGCCAGCCGCCCGACAGGGGTGAACGAGCAGTACTTC
CASRPTGVNEQYF
>TRBJ1-4|.|few|TRBV10-3
TGTGCCATCAGTGAGTCGAAGGTCGCAGGGGCAGAAAAACTGTTTTTT
CAISESKVAGAEKLFF
>TRBJ2-4|.|.|TRBV5-8
TGTGCCAGCAGCTCTGGGAGGGGGATAGCCAAAAACATTCAGTACTTC
CASSSGRGIAKNIQYF
>TRBJ2-3|.|many|TRBV20-1
TGCAGTGCTAGAGTTTACGGCCGCACAGATACGCAGTATTTT
CSARVYGRTDTQYF
>TRBJ2-3|TRBD2|many|TRBV12-3/TRBV12-4
TGTGCCAGCAGCCGACTAGCGGGGGGCACAGATACGCAGTATTTT
CASSRLAGGTDTQYF
>TRBJ2-5|TRBD2|.|TRBV2
TGTGCCTTCAGTTCTAGGGGTAGGGGACTAGCGGGGAAAGAGACCCAGTACTTC
CAFSSRGRGLAGKETQYF